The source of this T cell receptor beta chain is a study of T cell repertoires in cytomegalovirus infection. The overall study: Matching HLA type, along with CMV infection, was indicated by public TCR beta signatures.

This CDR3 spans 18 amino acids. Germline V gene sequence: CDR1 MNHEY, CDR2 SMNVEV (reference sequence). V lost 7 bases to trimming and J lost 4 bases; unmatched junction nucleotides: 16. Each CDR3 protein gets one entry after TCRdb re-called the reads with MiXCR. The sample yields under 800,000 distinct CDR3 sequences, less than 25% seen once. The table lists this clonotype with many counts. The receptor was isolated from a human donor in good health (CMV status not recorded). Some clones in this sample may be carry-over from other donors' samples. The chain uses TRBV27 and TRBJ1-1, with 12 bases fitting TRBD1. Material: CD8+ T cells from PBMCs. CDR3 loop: CASTKLSPGQGAGTEAFF. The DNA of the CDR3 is TGTGCCAGCACCAAGTTATCCCCGGGACAGGGGGCCGGCACTGAAGCTTTCTTT.